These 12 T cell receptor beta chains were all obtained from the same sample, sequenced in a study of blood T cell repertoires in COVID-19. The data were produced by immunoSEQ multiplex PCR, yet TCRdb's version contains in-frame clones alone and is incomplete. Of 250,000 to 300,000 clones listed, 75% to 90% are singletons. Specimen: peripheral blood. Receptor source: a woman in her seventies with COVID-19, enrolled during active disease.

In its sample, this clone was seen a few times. As DNA, the CDR3 is TGCAGCGTCCTGGGACAGTCCTCCTACGAGCAGTACTTC. This gives the protein CSVLGQSSYEQYF. The rearrangement joins TRBV29-1 to TRBJ2-7, with 7 bases aligning to TRBD1. V lost 6 bases to trimming and J lost 0 bases; unmatched junction nucleotides: 5. Germline V gene lookup returns CDR1 SQVTM and CDR2 ANQGSEA. The CDR3 is 13 residues long.

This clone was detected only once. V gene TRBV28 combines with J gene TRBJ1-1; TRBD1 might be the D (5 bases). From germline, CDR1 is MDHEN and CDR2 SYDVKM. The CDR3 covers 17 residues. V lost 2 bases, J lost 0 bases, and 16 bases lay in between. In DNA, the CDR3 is TGTGCCAGCAGTTTAGGTGGGGCAGCGTCCATGAACACTGAAGCTTTCTTT. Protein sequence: CASSLGGAASMNTEAFF.

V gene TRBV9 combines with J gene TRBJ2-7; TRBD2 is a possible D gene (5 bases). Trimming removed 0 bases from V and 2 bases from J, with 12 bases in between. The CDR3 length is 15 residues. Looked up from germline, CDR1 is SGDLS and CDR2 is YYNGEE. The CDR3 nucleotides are TGTGCCAGCAGCGTAGCGGCTAGCACCCCCTACGAGCAGTACTTC. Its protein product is CASSVAASTPYEQYF. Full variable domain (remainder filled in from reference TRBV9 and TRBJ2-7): DSGVTQTPKHLITATGQRVTLRCSPRSGDLSVYWYQQSLDQGLQFLIQYYNGEERAKGNILERFSAQQFPDLHSELNLSSLELGDSALYFCASSVAASTPYEQYFGPGTRLTVT.

The CDR3: CASTRSYNEKLFF. In nucleotides, the CDR3 is TGTGCCAGCACGAGGAGTTATAATGAAAAACTGTTTTTT. V and J are TRBV27 and TRBJ1-4; D gene ambiguous. This CDR3 is 13 amino acids long. Per the germline V gene, CDR1 is MNHEY and CDR2 is SMNVEV (reference sequence). V dropped 7 bases and J dropped 4 bases, with 10 bases sitting between them.

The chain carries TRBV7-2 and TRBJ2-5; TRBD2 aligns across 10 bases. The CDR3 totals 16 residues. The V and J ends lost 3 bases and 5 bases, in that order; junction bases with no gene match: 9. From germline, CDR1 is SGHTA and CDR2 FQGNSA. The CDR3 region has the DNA TGTGCCAGCAGCTTGGGGCTAGCGGGGGCCGGGGAGACCCAGTACTTC. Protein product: CASSLGLAGAGETQYF.

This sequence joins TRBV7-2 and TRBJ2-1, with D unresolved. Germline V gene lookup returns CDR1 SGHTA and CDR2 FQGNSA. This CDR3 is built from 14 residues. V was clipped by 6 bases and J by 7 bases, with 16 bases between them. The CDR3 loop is CASSPRFSGNEQFF. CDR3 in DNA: TGTGCCAGCAGTCCCCGGTTCTCAGGTAATGAGCAGTTCTTC. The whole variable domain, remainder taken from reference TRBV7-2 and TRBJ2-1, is GAGVSQSPSNKVTEKGKDVELRCDPISGHTALYWYRQSLGQGLEFLIYFQGNSAPDKSGLPSDRFSAERTGGSVSTLTIQRTQQEDSAVYLCASSPRFSGNEQFFGPGTRLTVL.

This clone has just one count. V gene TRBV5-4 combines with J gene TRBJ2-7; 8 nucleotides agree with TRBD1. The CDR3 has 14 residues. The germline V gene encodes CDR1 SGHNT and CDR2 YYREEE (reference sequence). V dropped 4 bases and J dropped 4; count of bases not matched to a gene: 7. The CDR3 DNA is TGTGCCAGCAGCCCGATAGGACAGGGATACGAGCAGTACTTC. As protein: CASSPIGQGYEQYF.

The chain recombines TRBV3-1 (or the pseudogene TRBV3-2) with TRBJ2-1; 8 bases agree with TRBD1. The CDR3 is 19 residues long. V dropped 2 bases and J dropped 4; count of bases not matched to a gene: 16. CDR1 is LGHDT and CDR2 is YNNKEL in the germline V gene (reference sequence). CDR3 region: CASSQNRGTGGWAYNEQFF. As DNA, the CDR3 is TGTGCCAGCAGCCAAAATAGGGGCACAGGGGGATGGGCGTACAATGAGCAGTTCTTC.

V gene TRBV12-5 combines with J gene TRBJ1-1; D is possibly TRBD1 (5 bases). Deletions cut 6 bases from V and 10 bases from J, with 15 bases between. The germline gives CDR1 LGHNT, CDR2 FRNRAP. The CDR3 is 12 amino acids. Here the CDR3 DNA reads TGTGCTAGTGGCGCAGGCGTGGGGGGAGCTTTCTTT. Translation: CASGAGVGGAFF.

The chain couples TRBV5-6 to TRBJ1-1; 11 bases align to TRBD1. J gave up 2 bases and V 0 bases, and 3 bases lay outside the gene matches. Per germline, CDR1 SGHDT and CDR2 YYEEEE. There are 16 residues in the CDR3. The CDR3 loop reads CASSLGTGGINTEAFF. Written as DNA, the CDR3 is TGTGCCAGCAGCTTGGGGACAGGGGGCATAAACACTGAAGCTTTCTTT.

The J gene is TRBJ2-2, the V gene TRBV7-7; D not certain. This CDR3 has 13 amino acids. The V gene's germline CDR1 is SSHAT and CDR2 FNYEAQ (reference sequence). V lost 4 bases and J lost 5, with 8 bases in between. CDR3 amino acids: CASSSSLTGELFF. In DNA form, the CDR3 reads TGTGCCAGCAGCTCCTCCCTTACCGGGGAGCTGTTTTTT.

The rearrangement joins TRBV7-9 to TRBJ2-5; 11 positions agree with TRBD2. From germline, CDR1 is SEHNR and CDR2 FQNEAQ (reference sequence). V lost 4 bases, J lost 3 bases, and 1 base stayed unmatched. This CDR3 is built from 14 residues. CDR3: CASSSTSGEETQYF. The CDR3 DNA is TGTGCCAGCAGCTCGACTAGCGGGGAAGAGACCCAGTACTTC.